This T cell receptor beta chain came from a study of cytomegalovirus exposure and HLA in healthy donors. Study results and limitations: Excluded: some indistinguishable V segments such as TRBV6-2 and TRBV6-3. About 87% or about 30% of the time was how often most TCR beta V segments were productive, according to an earlier analysis.

13 Jbeta primers and 60 Vbeta primers were used for the PCR. Some clones are missing from TCRdb's copy, which holds only in-frame ones; the method was immunoSEQ multiplex PCR. Of about 150,000 clones detected, roughly 74% appear once; the ten largest clones hold 2.8%. This CDR3 contains 15 residues. Germline CDR1 reads KGHSH; CDR2 reads LQKENI. Losses at the gene ends were 1 base for V and 2 bases for J; bases not matched to a gene: 3. In regard to this clone: Its target is not known.

The TCR sequence derives from a man aged 18 to 29 in good health and CMV-seronegative. The sequencing sample was made of PBMCs. This sequence joins TRBV18 and TRBJ2-3; 7 bases line up with TRBD1. CDR3 sequence: CASSPRTGPTDTQYF. DNA of the CDR3: TGTGCCAGCTCACCACGGACAGGACCCACAGATACGCAGTATTTT.